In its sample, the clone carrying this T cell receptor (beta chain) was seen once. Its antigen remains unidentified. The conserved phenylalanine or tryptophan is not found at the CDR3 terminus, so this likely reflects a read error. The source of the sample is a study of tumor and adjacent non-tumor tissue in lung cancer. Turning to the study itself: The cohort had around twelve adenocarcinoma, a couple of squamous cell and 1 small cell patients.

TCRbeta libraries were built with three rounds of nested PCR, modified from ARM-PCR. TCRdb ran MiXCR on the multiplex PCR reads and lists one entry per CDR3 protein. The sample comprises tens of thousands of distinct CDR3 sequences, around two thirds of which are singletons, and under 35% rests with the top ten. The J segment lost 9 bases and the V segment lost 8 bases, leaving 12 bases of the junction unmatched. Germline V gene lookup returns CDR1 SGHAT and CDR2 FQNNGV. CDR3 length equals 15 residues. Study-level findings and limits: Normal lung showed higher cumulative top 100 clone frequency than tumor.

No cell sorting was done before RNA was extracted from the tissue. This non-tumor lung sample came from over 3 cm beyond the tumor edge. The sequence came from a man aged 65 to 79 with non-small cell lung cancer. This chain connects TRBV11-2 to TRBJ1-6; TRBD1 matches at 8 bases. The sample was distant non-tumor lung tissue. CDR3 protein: CASCLRTGGGSPLHL. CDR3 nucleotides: TGTGCCAGCTGCCTCAGAACAGGGGGGGGTTCACCCCTCCACTTA.